This T cell receptor beta chain was sequenced during a study of T cells in Graves' hyperthyroidism and ophthalmopathy. TCR beta CDR3 sequences were amplified from RNA transcripts. An initial round of RT-PCR targeting the TCR CDR3 relied on the HTBI primer set. TCRdb independently ran MiXCR on the multiplex PCR reads; one entry per CDR3 protein. Of around 500,000 distinct CDR3 sequences listed, approximately 15% are singletons. Uncontrolled infection, other autoimmune disease, pregnancy and lactation each barred patients from inclusion. After removal of 11 bases from V and 7 bases from J, the junction contained 26 bases not matched to a gene. Germline CDR1 and CDR2: MDHEN and SYDVKM. The CDR3 covers 17 residues. This clonotype showed up just a few times.

The chain combines TRBV28 with TRBJ2-7; TRBD1 matches 7 bases. The sequence was obtained from a middle-aged woman with Graves' hyperthyroidism. The material sequenced was blood. CDR3 DNA: TGTGCCGCGTCATCCTCGGGGACAGCCCCAATGGGCAGGGAGCAGTACTTC. Its protein is CAASSSGTAPMGREQYF.